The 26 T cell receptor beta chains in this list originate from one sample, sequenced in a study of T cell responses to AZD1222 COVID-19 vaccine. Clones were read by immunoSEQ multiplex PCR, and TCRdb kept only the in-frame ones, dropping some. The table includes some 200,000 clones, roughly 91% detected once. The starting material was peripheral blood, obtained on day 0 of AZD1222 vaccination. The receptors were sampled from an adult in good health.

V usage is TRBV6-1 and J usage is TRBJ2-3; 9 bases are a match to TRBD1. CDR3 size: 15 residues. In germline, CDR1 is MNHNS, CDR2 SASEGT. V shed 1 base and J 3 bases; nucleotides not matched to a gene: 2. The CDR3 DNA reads TGTGCCAGCAGTGAAGGGGACAGGGTTACAGATACGCAGTATTTT. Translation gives CASSEGDRVTDTQYF.

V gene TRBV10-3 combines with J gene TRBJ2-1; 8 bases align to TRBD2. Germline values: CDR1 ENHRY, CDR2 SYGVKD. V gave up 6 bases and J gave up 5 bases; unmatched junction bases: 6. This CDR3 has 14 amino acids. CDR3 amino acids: CAISATSDDNEQFF. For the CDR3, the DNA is TGTGCCATCAGCGCGACTAGCGACGACAATGAGCAGTTCTTC.

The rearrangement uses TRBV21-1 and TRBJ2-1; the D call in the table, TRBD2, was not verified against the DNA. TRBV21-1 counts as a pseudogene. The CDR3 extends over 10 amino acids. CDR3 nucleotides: TGTGCCAGCAGAGTAGATGAGCAGTTCTTC. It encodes CASRVDEQFF.

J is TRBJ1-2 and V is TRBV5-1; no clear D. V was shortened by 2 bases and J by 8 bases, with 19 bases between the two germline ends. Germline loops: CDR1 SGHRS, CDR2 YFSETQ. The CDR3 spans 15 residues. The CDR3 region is CASSFTLGGSYGYTF. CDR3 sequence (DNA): TGCGCCAGCAGCTTTACCCTTGGAGGGTCTTACGGCTACACCTTC.

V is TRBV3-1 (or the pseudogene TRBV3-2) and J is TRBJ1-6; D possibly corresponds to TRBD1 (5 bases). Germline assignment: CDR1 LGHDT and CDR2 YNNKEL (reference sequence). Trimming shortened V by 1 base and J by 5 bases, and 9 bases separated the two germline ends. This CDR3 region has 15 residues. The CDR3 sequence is CASSQGQGNNSPLHF. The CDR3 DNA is TGTGCCAGCAGCCAAGGGCAGGGTAATAATTCACCCCTCCACTTT.

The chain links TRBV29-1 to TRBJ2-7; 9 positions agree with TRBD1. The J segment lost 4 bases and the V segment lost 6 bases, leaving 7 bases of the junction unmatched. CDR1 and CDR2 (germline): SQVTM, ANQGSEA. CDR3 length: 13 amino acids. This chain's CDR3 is CSVGTGLRYEQYF. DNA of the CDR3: TGCAGCGTCGGGACAGGGCTCAGGTACGAGCAGTACTTC.

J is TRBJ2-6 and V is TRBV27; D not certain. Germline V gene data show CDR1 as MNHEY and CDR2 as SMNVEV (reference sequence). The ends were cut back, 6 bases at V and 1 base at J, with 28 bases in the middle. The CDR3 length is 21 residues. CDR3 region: CASRTRVGRVLADSGANVLTF. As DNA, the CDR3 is TGTGCCAGCAGAACCCGGGTAGGTAGGGTCTTAGCCGATTCTGGGGCCAACGTCCTGACTTTC.

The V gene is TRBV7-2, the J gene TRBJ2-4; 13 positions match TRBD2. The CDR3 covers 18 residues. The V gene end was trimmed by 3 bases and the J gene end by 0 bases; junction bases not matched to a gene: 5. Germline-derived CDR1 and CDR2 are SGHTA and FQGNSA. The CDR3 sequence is CASSFGLAGELAKNIQYF. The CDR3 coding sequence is TGTGCCAGCAGCTTTGGACTAGCGGGGGAGCTAGCCAAAAACATTCAGTACTTC.

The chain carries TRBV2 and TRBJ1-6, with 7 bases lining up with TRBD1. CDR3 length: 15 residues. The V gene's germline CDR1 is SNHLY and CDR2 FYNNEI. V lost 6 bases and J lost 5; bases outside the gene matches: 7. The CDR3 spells CASRGIGGNNSPLHF. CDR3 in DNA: TGTGCCAGCAGGGGTATAGGGGGCAATAATTCACCCCTCCACTTT.

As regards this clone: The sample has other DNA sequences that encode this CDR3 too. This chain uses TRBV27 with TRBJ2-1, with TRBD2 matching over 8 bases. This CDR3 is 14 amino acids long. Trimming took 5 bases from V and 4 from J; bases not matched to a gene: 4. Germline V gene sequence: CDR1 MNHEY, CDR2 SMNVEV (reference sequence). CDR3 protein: CASSGTSGYNEQFF. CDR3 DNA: TGTGCCAGCAGTGGTACTAGCGGATACAATGAGCAGTTCTTC.

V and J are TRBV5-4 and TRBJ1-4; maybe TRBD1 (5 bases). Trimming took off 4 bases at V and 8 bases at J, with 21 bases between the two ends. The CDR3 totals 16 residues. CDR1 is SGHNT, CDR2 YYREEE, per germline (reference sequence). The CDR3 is CASSSPTGGVSEKLFF. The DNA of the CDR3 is TGTGCCAGCAGCAGCCCTACTGGGGGGGTGAGCGAAAAACTGTTTTTT.

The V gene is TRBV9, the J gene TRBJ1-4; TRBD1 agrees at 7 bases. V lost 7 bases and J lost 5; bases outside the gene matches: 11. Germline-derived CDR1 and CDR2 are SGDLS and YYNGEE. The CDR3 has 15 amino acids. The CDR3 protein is CASGRLGQQNEKLFF. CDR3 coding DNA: TGTGCCAGCGGACGCTTGGGACAGCAAAATGAAAAACTGTTTTTT. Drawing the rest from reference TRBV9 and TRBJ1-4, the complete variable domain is DSGVTQTPKHLITATGQRVTLRCSPRSGDLSVYWYQQSLDQGLQFLIQYYNGEERAKGNILERFSAQQFPDLHSELNLSSLELGDSALYFCASGRLGQQNEKLFFGSGTQLSVL.

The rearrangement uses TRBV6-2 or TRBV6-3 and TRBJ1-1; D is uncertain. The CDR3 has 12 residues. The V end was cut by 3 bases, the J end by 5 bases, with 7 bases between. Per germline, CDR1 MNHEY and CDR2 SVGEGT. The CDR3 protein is CASSYGRTEAFF. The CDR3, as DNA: TGTGCCAGCAGTTATGGGAGGACTGAAGCTTTCTTT.

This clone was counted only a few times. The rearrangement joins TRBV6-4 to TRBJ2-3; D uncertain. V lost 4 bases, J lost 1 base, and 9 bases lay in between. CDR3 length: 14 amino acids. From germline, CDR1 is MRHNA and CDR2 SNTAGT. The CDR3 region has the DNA TGTGCCAGCAGTGTCGTCTCGGGCACAGATACGCAGTATTTT. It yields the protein CASSVVSGTDTQYF.

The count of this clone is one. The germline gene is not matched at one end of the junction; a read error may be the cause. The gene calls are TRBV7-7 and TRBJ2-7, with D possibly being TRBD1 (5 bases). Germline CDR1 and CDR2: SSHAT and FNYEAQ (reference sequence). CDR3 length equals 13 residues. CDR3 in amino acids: CASSPREAYEQYF. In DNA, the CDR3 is TGTGCTAGCAGCCCCAGGGAAGCCTACGAGCAGTACTTC.

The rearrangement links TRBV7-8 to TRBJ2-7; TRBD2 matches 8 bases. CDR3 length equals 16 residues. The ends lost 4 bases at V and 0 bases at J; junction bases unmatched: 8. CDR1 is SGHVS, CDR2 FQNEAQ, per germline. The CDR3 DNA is TGTGCCAGCAGCTCCCGGACGACTAGCGCCTCCTACGAGCAGTACTTC. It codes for CASSSRTTSASYEQYF.

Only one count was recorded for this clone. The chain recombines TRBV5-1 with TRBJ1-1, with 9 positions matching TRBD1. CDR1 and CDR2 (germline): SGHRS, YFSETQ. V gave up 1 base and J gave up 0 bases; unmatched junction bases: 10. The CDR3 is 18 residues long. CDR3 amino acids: CASSLHTGGIPMNTEAFF. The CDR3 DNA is TGCGCCAGCAGCTTGCACACAGGGGGCATCCCGATGAACACTGAAGCTTTCTTT. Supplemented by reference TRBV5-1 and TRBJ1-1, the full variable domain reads KAGVTQTPRYLIKTRGQQVTLSCSPISGHRSVSWYQQTPGQGLQFLFEYFSETQRNKGNFPGRFSGRQFSNSRSEMNVSTLELGDSALYLCASSLHTGGIPMNTEAFFGQGTRLTVV.

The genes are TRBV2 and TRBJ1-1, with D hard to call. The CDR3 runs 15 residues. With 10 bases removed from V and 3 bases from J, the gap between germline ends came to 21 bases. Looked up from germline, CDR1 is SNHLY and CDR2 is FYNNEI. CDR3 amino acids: CAISPQSGGDTEAFF. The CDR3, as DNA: TGTGCCATCTCGCCCCAGTCCGGCGGGGACACTGAAGCTTTCTTT. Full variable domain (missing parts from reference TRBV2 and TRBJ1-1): EPEVTQTPSHQVTQMGQEVILRCVPISNHLYFYWYRQILGQKVEFLVSFYNNEISEKSEIFDDQFSVERPDGSNFTLKIRSTKLEDSAMYFCAISPQSGGDTEAFFGQGTRLTVV.

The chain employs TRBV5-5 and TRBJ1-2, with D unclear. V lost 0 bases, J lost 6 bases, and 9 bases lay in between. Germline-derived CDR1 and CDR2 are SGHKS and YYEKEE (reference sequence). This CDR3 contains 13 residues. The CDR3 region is CASSLVSGDGYTF. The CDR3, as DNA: TGTGCCAGCAGCTTGGTATCGGGAGATGGCTACACCTTC. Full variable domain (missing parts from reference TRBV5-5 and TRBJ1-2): DAGVTQSPTHLIKTRGQQVTLRCSPISGHKSVSWYQQVLGQGPQFIFQYYEKEERGRGNFPDRFSARQFPNYSSELNVNALLLGDSALYLCASSLVSGDGYTFGSGTRLTVV.

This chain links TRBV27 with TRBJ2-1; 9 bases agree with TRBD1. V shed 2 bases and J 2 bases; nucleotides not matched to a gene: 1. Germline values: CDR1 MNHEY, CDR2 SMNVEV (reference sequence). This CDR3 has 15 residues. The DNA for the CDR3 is TGTGCCAGCAGTTTAGGGACAGGGACCTACAATGAGCAGTTCTTC. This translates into CASSLGTGTYNEQFF.

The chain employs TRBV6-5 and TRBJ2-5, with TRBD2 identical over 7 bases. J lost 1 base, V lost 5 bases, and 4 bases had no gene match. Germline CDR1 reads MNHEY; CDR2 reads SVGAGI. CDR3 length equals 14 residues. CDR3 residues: CASSSGTFQETQYF. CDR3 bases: TGTGCCAGCAGTAGCGGGACGTTCCAAGAGACCCAGTACTTC.

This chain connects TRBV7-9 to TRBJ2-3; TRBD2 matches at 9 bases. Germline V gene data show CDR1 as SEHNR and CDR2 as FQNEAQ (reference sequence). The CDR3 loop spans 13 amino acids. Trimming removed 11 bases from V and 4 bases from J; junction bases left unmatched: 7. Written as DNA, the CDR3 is TGTGCCGGTTCAGCGGGAGGCGCAGATACGCAGTATTTT. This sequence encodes CAGSAGGADTQYF.

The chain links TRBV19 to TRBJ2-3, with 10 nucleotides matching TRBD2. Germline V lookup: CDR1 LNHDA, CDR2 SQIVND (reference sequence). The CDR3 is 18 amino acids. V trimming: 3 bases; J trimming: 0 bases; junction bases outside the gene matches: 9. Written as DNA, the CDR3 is TGTGCCAGTAGTATTCTGAGCGGGGGGGCAGGTAGCACAGATACGCAGTATTTT. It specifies CASSILSGGAGSTDTQYF.

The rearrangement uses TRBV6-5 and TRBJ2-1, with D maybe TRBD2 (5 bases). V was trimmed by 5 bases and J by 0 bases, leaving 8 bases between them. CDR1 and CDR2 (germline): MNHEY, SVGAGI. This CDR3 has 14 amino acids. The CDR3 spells CASSPAGSYNEQFF. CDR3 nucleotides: TGTGCCAGCAGTCCGGCGGGCTCCTACAATGAGCAGTTCTTC.

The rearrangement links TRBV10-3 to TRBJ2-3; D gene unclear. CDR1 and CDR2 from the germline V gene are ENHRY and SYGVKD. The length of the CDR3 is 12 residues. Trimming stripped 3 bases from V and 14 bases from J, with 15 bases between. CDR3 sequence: CAISEGAETGYF. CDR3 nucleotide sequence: TGTGCCATCAGTGAAGGAGCTGAGACTGGGTATTTT.

CDR3 DNA sequence: TGTGCCAGCAGTTCCCACCGGGACAGGGGGCTCCTGGGCTATGGCTACACCTTC. Translating it yields CASSSHRDRGLLGYGYTF. V usage is TRBV27 and J usage is TRBJ1-2; 12 nucleotides match TRBD1. Germline-derived CDR1 and CDR2 are MNHEY and SMNVEV (reference sequence). CDR3 size: 18 residues. V lost 4 bases, J lost 4 bases, and 13 bases stayed unmatched.